Listed here are 9 T cell receptor beta chains from one sample, sequenced in a study of blood T cell repertoires in COVID-19. Some clones are missing from TCRdb's copy, which holds only in-frame ones; the method was immunoSEQ multiplex PCR. The data contain some 250,000 clones, about three quarters of them singletons. Sequencing was done on a sample of peripheral blood. The source of these receptors is a woman older than 75 with acute or convalescent COVID-19.

CDR3 loop: CASSDYRDRAYEQYF. CDR3 DNA sequence: TGTGCCAGCAGTGATTACCGGGACAGGGCCTACGAGCAGTACTTC. J is TRBJ2-7 and V is TRBV6-2 or TRBV6-3; 9 nucleotides match TRBD1. The CDR3 consists of 15 residues. V lost 5 bases to trimming and J lost 2 bases; unmatched junction nucleotides: 7. The germline gives CDR1 MNHEY, CDR2 SVGEGT.

This clone has more than one count but fewer than ten. CDR3 residues: CASSLRTAYNEQFF. The CDR3 coding sequence is TGTGCCAGCAGCTTAAGGACAGCCTACAATGAGCAGTTCTTC. The V call is TRBV13, the J call TRBJ2-1; D may be TRBD1 (6 bases). CDR3 length equals 14 residues. Germline CDR1 and CDR2: PRHDT and FYEKMQ (reference sequence). Trimming removed 2 bases at V and 2 bases at J, with 7 bases between. The whole variable domain, filled in from reference TRBV13 and TRBJ2-1, reads AAGVIQSPRHLIKEKRETATLKCYPIPRHDTVYWYQQGPGQDPQFLISFYEKMQSDKGSIPDRFSAQQFSDYHSELNMSSLELGDSALYFCASSLRTAYNEQFFGPGTRLTVL.

This clone is a singleton in its sample. The genes are TRBV9 and TRBJ2-3; D is possibly TRBD1 (5 bases). V was clipped by 0 bases and J by 4 bases, with 12 bases between them. The length of the CDR3 is 15 residues. Germline V gives CDR1 SGDLS, CDR2 YYNGEE. DNA for the CDR3: TGTGCCAGCAGCGTAGTTACAGGTCGGCCAGATACGCAGTATTTT. This encodes CASSVVTGRPDTQYF. Looking up the rest from reference TRBV9 and TRBJ2-3 gives the full variable domain: DSGVTQTPKHLITATGQRVTLRCSPRSGDLSVYWYQQSLDQGLQFLIQYYNGEERAKGNILERFSAQQFPDLHSELNLSSLELGDSALYFCASSVVTGRPDTQYFGPGTRLTVL.

The chain has TRBV11-2 and TRBJ1-3; TRBD1 matches at 8 bases. The junction had 5 bases not matched to a gene; V was cut back by 1 base and J by 0 bases. CDR1 and CDR2 from the germline V gene are SGHAT and FQNNGV. The CDR3 has 17 residues. The DNA of the CDR3 is TGTGCCAGCAGCTTAGGGGTAACAGGGGGCTCTGGAAACACCATATATTTT. Amino acid sequence: CASSLGVTGGSGNTIYF.

In its sample, this clone was seen a few times. The rearrangement uses TRBV4-1 and TRBJ1-3, with a tentative D call TRBD1 (5 bases). In germline, CDR1 is MGHRA, CDR2 YSYEKL. The CDR3 loop spans 17 amino acids. Trimming pared 4 bases from V and 0 bases from J, leaving 16 bases between. CDR3 sequence (DNA): TGCGCCAGCAGCCGCACGGGGGTGCCCTACTCTGGAAACACCATATATTTT. Protein sequence: CASSRTGVPYSGNTIYF.

The rearrangement uses TRBV6-1 and TRBJ2-3; 10 bases are a match to TRBD2. CDR1 and CDR2 (germline): MNHNS, SASEGT. Losses at the gene ends were 4 bases for V and 3 bases for J; bases not matched to a gene: 1. The CDR3 loop spans 14 amino acids. The CDR3 coding sequence is TGTGCCAGCAGTGTAGCGGGAGGAACAGATACGCAGTATTTT. This sequence encodes CASSVAGGTDTQYF.

This chain connects TRBV19 to TRBJ1-1, with 8 bases matching TRBD1. Germline values: CDR1 LNHDA, CDR2 SQIVND (reference sequence). CDR3 length equals 13 residues. Losses at the gene ends were 6 bases for V and 5 bases for J; bases not matched to a gene: 5. This CDR3 is CASRRTGLTEAFF. DNA of the CDR3: TGTGCCAGTAGGCGGACAGGGTTGACTGAAGCTTTCTTT.

In its sample, this clone was seen a few times. The V and J genes are TRBV7-2 and TRBJ1-2; 7 bases agree with TRBD1. Per germline, CDR1 SGHTA and CDR2 FQGNSA. The CDR3 totals 16 residues. V lost 3 bases, J lost 2 bases, and 9 bases stayed unmatched. The CDR3: CASSFAGTALNYGYTF. In DNA form, the CDR3 reads TGTGCCAGCAGCTTCGCCGGGACAGCTTTAAACTATGGCTACACCTTC.

The genes are TRBV5-1 and TRBJ1-1; TRBD1 matches at 8 bases. The J segment lost 6 bases and the V segment lost 4 bases, leaving 11 bases of the junction unmatched. Per germline, CDR1 SGHRS and CDR2 YFSETQ. CDR3 length: 15 amino acids. The CDR3 reads CASSPRTGFTAEAFF. The DNA for the CDR3 is TGCGCCAGCAGCCCACGGACAGGGTTTACGGCTGAAGCTTTCTTT.